This passage covers 29 T cell receptor beta chains from one sample sequenced in a study of shared clonotypes between healthy human individuals. This table comes from immunoSEQ multiplex PCR, and its TCRdb copy is limited to in-frame clones, with some not included. The sample contains 2.3 million or so clones, approximately 93% of which appear only once. Sequenced material: naive CD4+ T cells from PBMCs. Subset indicated: CD45RA+ positively selected. These receptors came from a man aged 18 to 35 in good health. Some clones in this sample may be carry-over from other donors' samples.

V and J are TRBV2 and TRBJ1-2, with D tentatively TRBD1 (6 bases). Trimming removed 1 base at V and 3 bases at J, with 9 bases between. The CDR3 runs 14 residues. From germline, CDR1 is SNHLY and CDR2 FYNNEI. In nucleotides, the CDR3 is TGTGCCAGCAGTGAAGTAGGGGGTGACTATGGCTACACCTTC. Encoded protein: CASSEVGGDYGYTF.

This rearrangement joins TRBV19 to TRBJ1-1; D is uncertain. V gave up 6 bases and J gave up 3 bases, with 5 bases separating them. This CDR3 is built from 11 residues. In germline, CDR1 is LNHDA, CDR2 SQIVND (reference sequence). CDR3 sequence reads: CASRRYTEAFF. The CDR3 DNA reads TGTGCCAGTAGGAGGTACACTGAAGCTTTCTTT. Full variable domain (rest looked up from reference TRBV19 and TRBJ1-1): DGGITQSPKYLFRKEGQNVTLSCEQNLNHDAMYWYRQDPGQGLRLIYYSQIVNDFQKGDIAEGYSVSREKKESFPLTVTSAQKNPTAFYLCASRRYTEAFFGQGTRLTVV.

Comment on this clone: Within the sample, other DNA sequences also encode this same CDR3. Here the CDR3 reads CASSLNRGEKLFF. The DNA of the CDR3 is TGTGCCAGCAGCTTAAACAGGGGGGAAAAACTGTTTTTT. This chain joins TRBV7-3 and TRBJ1-4, with 8 nucleotides matching TRBD1. The germline V gene encodes CDR1 SGHTA and CDR2 FQGTGA. CDR3 length equals 13 residues. J lost 8 bases, V lost 1 base, and 0 bases had no gene match.

This clone showed up just once. J is TRBJ2-1 and V is TRBV28, with D maybe TRBD2 (7 bases). V was trimmed by 6 bases and J by 2 bases, leaving 14 bases between them. This CDR3 is built from 15 residues. CDR1 MDHEN and CDR2 SYDVKM come from the germline V gene. The CDR3, as DNA: TGTGCCAGCAGGTTAGGGGGGGCAACCTACAATGAGCAGTTCTTC. Translation: CASRLGGATYNEQFF.

V gene TRBV4-2 combines with J gene TRBJ1-4; D is possibly TRBD1 (5 bases). The length of the CDR3 is 15 residues. Trimming pared 0 bases from V and 10 bases from J, leaving 15 bases between. From germline, CDR1 is LGHNA and CDR2 YNFKEQ. The CDR3 reads CASSQDPGSGGKLFF. The CDR3 DNA sequence: TGTGCCAGCAGCCAAGACCCGGGCTCCGGGGGAAAACTGTTTTTT.

On this clone itself: This sample also contains other DNA sequences that code for the same CDR3. The chain combines TRBV5-1 with TRBJ1-1; D is ambiguous. The CDR3 is 14 residues long. Trimming cost V 1 base and J 0 bases, with 7 bases left between them. Germline-derived CDR1 and CDR2 are SGHRS and YFSETQ. CDR3 residues: CASSLLTVNTEAFF. The CDR3 DNA sequence: TGCGCCAGCAGCTTGCTTACAGTGAACACTGAAGCTTTCTTT.

CDR3 coding DNA: TGTGCCAGCACCAGGGAGCGCAGCGACTATGGCTACACCTTC. Translation gives CASTRERSDYGYTF. The V gene is TRBV7-9, the J gene TRBJ1-2, with D maybe TRBD1 (5 bases). Trimming cost V 7 bases and J 3 bases, with 15 bases left between them. The CDR3 is made up of 14 amino acids. The germline V gene encodes CDR1 SEHNR and CDR2 FQNEAQ (reference sequence).

The chain employs TRBV4-1 and TRBJ2-7; the D gene is possibly TRBD2 (6 bases). In germline, CDR1 is MGHRA, CDR2 YSYEKL. The CDR3 contains 15 residues. V shed 6 bases and J shed 1 base, with 16 bases lying between them. CDR3 sequence: CASSRGRTQSYEQYF. DNA for the CDR3: TGCGCCAGCAGTAGAGGGAGGACCCAATCCTACGAGCAGTACTTC.

The rearrangement joins TRBV7-9 to TRBJ2-5; D is uncertain. Germline-derived CDR1 and CDR2 are SEHNR and FQNEAQ (reference sequence). The CDR3 contains 15 residues. The V end was cut by 2 bases, the J end by 0 bases, with 10 bases between. The CDR3 loop is CASSLPDVYQETQYF. CDR3 DNA: TGTGCCAGCAGCTTACCTGACGTATACCAAGAGACCCAGTACTTC.

This chain uses TRBV4-2 with TRBJ2-1; D is perhaps TRBD2 (5 bases). The CDR3 has 13 amino acids. The V end was cut by 0 bases, the J end by 14 bases, with 14 bases between. The germline V gene encodes CDR1 LGHNA and CDR2 YNFKEQ. CDR3: CASSQDKASFKFF. CDR3 DNA: TGTGCCAGCAGCCAAGATAAAGCTAGCTTCAAGTTCTTC.

About this clone itself: This sample includes further DNA sequences coding for the same CDR3. The chain has TRBV5-1 and TRBJ2-7; 7 bases fit TRBD2. The ends lost 0 bases at V and 4 bases at J; junction bases unmatched: 4. The CDR3 consists of 14 residues. CDR1 is SGHRS and CDR2 is YFSETQ in the germline V gene. The CDR3, as DNA: TGCGCCAGCAGCTTGGGGGCTAGCGGATACGAGCAGTACTTC. Protein: CASSLGASGYEQYF. Looking up the rest from reference TRBV5-1 and TRBJ2-7 gives the full variable domain: KAGVTQTPRYLIKTRGQQVTLSCSPISGHRSVSWYQQTPGQGLQFLFEYFSETQRNKGNFPGRFSGRQFSNSRSEMNVSTLELGDSALYLCASSLGASGYEQYFGPGTRLTVT.

As concerns this clone: A read error may explain this, as a much larger clone is one base away. The chain carries TRBV19 and TRBJ2-7, with no clear D. The CDR3 runs to 10 residues. Trimming removed 5 bases at V and 4 bases at J, with 3 bases between. Germline CDR1 is LNHDA and CDR2 is SQIVND (reference sequence). CDR3 loop: CASSDYEQYF. CDR3 nucleotides: TGTGCCAGTAGTGATTACGAGCAGTACTTC. Together with reference TRBV19 and TRBJ2-7, the CDR3 gives the full variable domain: DGGITQSPKYLFRKEGQNVTLSCEQNLNHDAMYWYRQDPGQGLRLIYYSQIVNDFQKGDIAEGYSVSREKKESFPLTVTSAQKNPTAFYLCASSDYEQYFGPGTRLTVT.

This clone was found once. This sample also contains other DNA sequences that code for the same CDR3. This chain uses TRBV19 with TRBJ1-2; D is ambiguous. Germline CDR1 is LNHDA and CDR2 is SQIVND (reference sequence). The length of the CDR3 is 14 residues. Trimming cost V 0 bases and J 4 bases, with 9 bases left between them. The CDR3: CASSIERGFYGYTF. As DNA, the CDR3 is TGTGCCAGTAGTATAGAGCGGGGATTCTATGGCTACACCTTC.

The rearrangement links TRBV9 to TRBJ2-4; perhaps D is TRBD1 or TRBD2 (5 bases each). The CDR3 loop spans 16 amino acids. V lost 0 bases and J 3 bases, leaving 13 bases between the germline ends. Per the germline V gene, CDR1 is SGDLS and CDR2 is YYNGEE. The CDR3 DNA sequence: TGTGCCAGCAGCGTAGGGGGGAATGAGGTCAAAAACATTCAGTACTTC. Amino acids: CASSVGGNEVKNIQYF.

The J gene is TRBJ2-6, the V gene TRBV5-1; no clear D. The CDR3 spans 16 residues. CDR1 is SGHRS, CDR2 YFSETQ, per germline. Trimming removed 4 bases from V and 0 bases from J, with 11 bases in between. The CDR3, as DNA: TGCGCCAGCAGCATCCGGGCCCTCTCTGGGGCCAACGTCCTGACTTTC. This gives the protein CASSIRALSGANVLTF.

Only a few counts were recorded for this clone. CDR3 sequence (DNA): TGTGCCAGTAGTGGGACCCTCAACAATGAGCAGTTCTTC. It codes for CASSGTLNNEQFF. The chain combines TRBV19 with TRBJ2-1; D may match TRBD1 or TRBD2 (5 bases each). Germline-derived CDR1 and CDR2 are LNHDA and SQIVND (reference sequence). The CDR3 sequence is 13 residues long. The ends were cut back, 5 bases at V and 5 bases at J, with 10 bases in the middle.

V and J are TRBV7-3 and TRBJ1-1, with D hard to call. The CDR3 length is 15 residues. V lost 5 bases, J lost 2 bases, and 15 bases lay in between. In germline, CDR1 is SGHTA, CDR2 FQGTGA. DNA of the CDR3: TGTGCCAGCAGCCTTTCGCGGGAGAGCAACACTGAAGCTTTCTTT. This codes for CASSLSRESNTEAFF.

V and J are TRBV27 and TRBJ1-5; D unresolved. Trimming pared 5 bases from V and 0 bases from J, leaving 8 bases between. The CDR3 contains 14 residues. From germline, CDR1 is MNHEY and CDR2 SMNVEV (reference sequence). The CDR3 sequence is CASSAQYSNQPQHF. CDR3 sequence (DNA): TGTGCCAGCAGTGCGCAGTATAGCAATCAGCCCCAGCATTTT.

This chain uses TRBV9 with TRBJ2-5; D remains unclear. CDR3 length: 15 residues. Trimming cost V 4 bases and J 2 bases, with 15 bases left between them. Germline V lookup: CDR1 SGDLS, CDR2 YYNGEE. CDR3 region: CASSPGRSGQETQYF. The CDR3 bases are TGTGCCAGCAGCCCCGGTAGGTCTGGGCAAGAGACCCAGTACTTC.

The chain has TRBV27 and TRBJ2-3, with TRBD2 identical over 14 bases. CDR1 is MNHEY, CDR2 SMNVEV, per germline (reference sequence). This CDR3 is 14 amino acids long. The junction had 0 bases not matched to a gene; V was cut back by 5 bases and J by 5 bases. CDR3 protein: CASSGTSGRDTQYF. The CDR3 region has the DNA TGTGCCAGCAGTGGGACTAGCGGGAGAGATACGCAGTATTTT.

With respect to this clone: Other DNA variants within this sample encode the same CDR3. The chain combines TRBV6-1 with TRBJ2-7, with D perhaps being TRBD1 or TRBD2 (5 bases each). The length of the CDR3 is 13 residues. Deletions cut 5 bases from V and 2 bases from J, with 10 bases between. Per the germline V gene, CDR1 is MNHNS and CDR2 is SASEGT. The CDR3 region is CASSRDRAYEQYF. The CDR3 region has the DNA TGTGCCAGCAGTAGGGACCGAGCCTACGAGCAGTACTTC.

This chain links TRBV2 with TRBJ2-7; TRBD1 matches 11 bases. V lost 6 bases to trimming and J lost 5 bases; unmatched junction nucleotides: 3. Germline CDR1 is SNHLY and CDR2 is FYNNEI. The CDR3 contains 13 residues. CDR3 nucleotide sequence: TGTGCCAGCAGCCTGGGACAGGGGGACGAGCAGTACTTC. It yields the protein CASSLGQGDEQYF.

The CDR3 protein is CASSLGGSPGNEQFF. CDR3 nucleotide sequence: TGTGCCAGCAGCTTAGGGGGTAGTCCGGGGAATGAGCAGTTCTTC. The V and J genes are TRBV7-9 and TRBJ2-1, with D perhaps TRBD2 (5 bases). The CDR3 totals 15 residues. The ends were cut back, 1 base at V and 7 bases at J, with 14 bases in the middle. Germline V gene data show CDR1 as SEHNR and CDR2 as FQNEAQ (reference sequence).

The chain has TRBV2 and TRBJ2-7; 10 bases are shared with TRBD1. The length of the CDR3 is 14 residues. V was clipped by 8 bases and J by 1 base; unmatched bases: 5. Germline CDR1 reads SNHLY; CDR2 reads FYNNEI. CDR3 in amino acids: CASHRDRGSYEQYF. In DNA, the CDR3 is TGTGCCAGCCACCGGGACAGGGGATCCTACGAGCAGTACTTC.

Of note for this clone: In the same sample, other DNA sequences code for this CDR3. This chain links TRBV27 with TRBJ1-2, with 9 bases that match TRBD1. J gave up 7 bases and V 2 bases, and 5 bases lay outside the gene matches. Germline V gives CDR1 MNHEY, CDR2 SMNVEV (reference sequence). The length of the CDR3 is 14 residues. CDR3 nucleotide sequence: TGTGCCAGCAGTTTAAGGGACAGGGATAGTGGCTACACCTTC. This translates into CASSLRDRDSGYTF.

This clone was detected a few times. V is TRBV27 and J is TRBJ1-5, with 7 bases lining up with TRBD1. This CDR3 spans 14 amino acids. CDR1 MNHEY and CDR2 SMNVEV come from the germline V gene (reference sequence). V gave up 3 bases and J gave up 4 bases; unmatched junction bases: 3. This CDR3 is CASSLTGLNQPQHF. For the CDR3, the DNA is TGTGCCAGCAGTTTGACAGGGCTTAATCAGCCCCAGCATTTT.

The chain links TRBV19 to TRBJ2-7, with TRBD1 identical over 10 bases. V was clipped by 6 bases and J by 5 bases; unmatched bases: 13. The germline V gene has CDR1 LNHDA and CDR2 SQIVND (reference sequence). The CDR3 has 16 residues. The CDR3 coding sequence is TGTGCCAGTAGCGACCTGGGACAGGGGACACATAACGAGCAGTACTTC. Translated: CASSDLGQGTHNEQYF.

This clone appeared once. This chain links TRBV25-1 with TRBJ2-1; D remains unclear. The CDR3 is made up of 16 amino acids. Trimming cost V 7 bases and J 8 bases, with 24 bases left between them. Germline V gives CDR1 MGHDK, CDR2 SYGVNS. The CDR3 sequence is CASKVTGYPKADEQFF. Here the CDR3 DNA reads TGTGCCAGCAAGGTAACCGGGTACCCTAAGGCCGATGAGCAGTTCTTC.

This sequence joins TRBV5-1 and TRBJ2-7, with 9 bases identical to TRBD2. Germline CDR1 is SGHRS and CDR2 is YFSETQ. Trimming took 0 bases from V and 5 from J; bases not matched to a gene: 3. The CDR3 runs to 14 residues. CDR3 sequence: CASSLGLADDEQYF. As DNA, the CDR3 is TGCGCCAGCAGCTTGGGACTAGCGGACGACGAGCAGTACTTC.